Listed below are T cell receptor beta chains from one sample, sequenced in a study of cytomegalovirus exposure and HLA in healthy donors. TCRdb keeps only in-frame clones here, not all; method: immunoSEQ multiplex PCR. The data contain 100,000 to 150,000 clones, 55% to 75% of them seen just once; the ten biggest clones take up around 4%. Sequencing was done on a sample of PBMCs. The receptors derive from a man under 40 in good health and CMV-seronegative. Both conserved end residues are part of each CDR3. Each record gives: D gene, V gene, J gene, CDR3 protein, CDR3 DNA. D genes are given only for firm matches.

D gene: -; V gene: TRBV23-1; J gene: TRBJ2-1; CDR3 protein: CASSQSMPRASYNEQFF; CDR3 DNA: TGCGCCAGCAGTCAATCGATGCCCAGAGCGTCCTACAATGAGCAGTTCTTC
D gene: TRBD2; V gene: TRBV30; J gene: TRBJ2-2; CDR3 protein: CAWRGITSGRHTGELFF; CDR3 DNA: TGTGCCTGGAGGGGAATCACTAGCGGGAGACACACCGGGGAGCTGTTTTTT
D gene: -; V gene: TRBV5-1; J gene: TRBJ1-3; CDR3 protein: CASSLIPRQDISGNTIYF; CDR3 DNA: TGCGCCAGCAGCTTGATCCCCCGACAGGACATATCTGGAAACACCATATATTTT
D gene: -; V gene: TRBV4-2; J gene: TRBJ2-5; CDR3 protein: CASSQDSQYVETQYF; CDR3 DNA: TGTGCCAGCAGCCAAGATTCTCAGTACGTGGAGACCCAGTACTTC
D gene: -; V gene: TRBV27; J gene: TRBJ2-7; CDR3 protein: CASSFGGYNQVQYF; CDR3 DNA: TGTGCCAGCAGTTTCGGGGGTTACAACCAGGTGCAGTACTTC
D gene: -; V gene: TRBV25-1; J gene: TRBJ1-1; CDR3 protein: CASSESRTDGGAFF; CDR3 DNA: TGTGCCAGCAGTGAAAGTCGGACGGACGGGGGAGCTTTCTTT
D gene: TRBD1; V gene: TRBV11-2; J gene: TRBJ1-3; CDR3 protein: CASSLREGARRNTIYF; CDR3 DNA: TGTGCCAGCAGCCTACGTGAGGGGGCGAGGAGGAACACCATATATTTT
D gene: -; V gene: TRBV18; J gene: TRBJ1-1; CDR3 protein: CASSPPIPGATEAFF; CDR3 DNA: TGTGCCAGCTCACCACCGATCCCAGGGGCTACTGAAGCTTTCTTT
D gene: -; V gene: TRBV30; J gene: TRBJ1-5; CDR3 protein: CAWTGGNQPQHF; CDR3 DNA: TGTGCCTGGACCGGGGGTAATCAGCCCCAGCATTTT
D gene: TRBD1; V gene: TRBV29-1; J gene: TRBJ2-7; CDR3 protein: CSVEGDSYEQYF; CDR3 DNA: TGCAGCGTTGAGGGGGACAGCTACGAGCAGTACTTC
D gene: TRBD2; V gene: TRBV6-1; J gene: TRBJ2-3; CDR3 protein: CASSESSGGPDTQYF; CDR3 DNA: TGTGCCAGCAGTGAATCTAGCGGGGGGCCAGATACGCAGTATTTT
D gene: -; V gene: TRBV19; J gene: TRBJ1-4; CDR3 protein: CASTPAGWNEKLFF; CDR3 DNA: TGTGCCAGTACACCCGCAGGTTGGAATGAAAAACTGTTTTTT
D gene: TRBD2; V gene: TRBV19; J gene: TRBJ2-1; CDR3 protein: CASTLRLAGDEQFF; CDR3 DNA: TGTGCCAGTACCCTGAGACTAGCGGGGGATGAGCAGTTCTTC
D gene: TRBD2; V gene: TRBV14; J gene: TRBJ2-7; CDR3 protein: CASSLLPGGPYEQYF; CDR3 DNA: TGTGCCAGCAGCCTACTCCCGGGGGGGCCCTACGAGCAGTACTTC
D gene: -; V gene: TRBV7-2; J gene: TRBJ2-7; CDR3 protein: CASSPRGRTYEQYF; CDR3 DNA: TGTGCCAGCAGCCCACGTGGGCGTACCTACGAGCAGTACTTC
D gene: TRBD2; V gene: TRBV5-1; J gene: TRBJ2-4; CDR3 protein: CASKASGRSEESQYF; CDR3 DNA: TGCGCCAGCAAGGCTAGCGGGAGATCTGAGGAGTCCCAGTACTTC